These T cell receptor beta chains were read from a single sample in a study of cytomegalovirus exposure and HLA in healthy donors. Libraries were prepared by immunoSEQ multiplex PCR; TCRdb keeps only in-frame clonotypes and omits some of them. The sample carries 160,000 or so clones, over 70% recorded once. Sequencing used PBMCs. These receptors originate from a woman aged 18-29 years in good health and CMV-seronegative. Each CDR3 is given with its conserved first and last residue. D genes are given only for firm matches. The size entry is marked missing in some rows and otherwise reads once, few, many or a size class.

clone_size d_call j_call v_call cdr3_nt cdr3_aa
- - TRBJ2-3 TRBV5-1 TGCGCCAGCAGCACGGACGCCGGGGGTACGCAGTATTTT CASSTDAGGTQYF
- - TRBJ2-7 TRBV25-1 TGTGCCAGCAGTGAGGAAAGGGGCTCTGGAACCTACGAGCAGTACTTC CASSEERGSGTYEQYF
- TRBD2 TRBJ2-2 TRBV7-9 TGTTCCAGCAGCTCCGGACTAGCGGGGGCCCCGAACACCGGGGAGCTGTTTTTT CSSSSGLAGAPNTGELFF
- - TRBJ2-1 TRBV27 TGTGCCAGCAGTTTATTAGGGGGGGAGACCTACAATGAGCAGTTCTTC CASSLLGGETYNEQFF
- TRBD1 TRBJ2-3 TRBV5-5 TGTGCCAGCAGCTTAGGACAGGGAAGGACAGATACGCAGTATTTT CASSLGQGRTDTQYF
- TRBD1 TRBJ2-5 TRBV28 TGTGCCAGCAGTCCGAGCTACCGGACAGGGTCGAAGACCCAGTACTTC CASSPSYRTGSKTQYF
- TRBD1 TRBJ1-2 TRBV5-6 TGTGCCAGCAGCTTGGGGAAGACAGGGTCGGGTGGCTACACCTTC CASSLGKTGSGGYTF
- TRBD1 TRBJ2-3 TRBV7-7 TGTGCCAGCAGCCCCAGGACAGGGATTTGGGATACGCAGTATTTT CASSPRTGIWDTQYF
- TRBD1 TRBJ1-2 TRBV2 TGTGCCAGCAGGCGGGACAGCTATGGCTACACCTTC CASRRDSYGYTF
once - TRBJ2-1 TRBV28 TGTGCCAGCAGTCTACAGGGAGACGAGCAGTTCTTC CASSLQGDEQFF